This T cell receptor beta chain was observed in a study of T-cell reconstitution after alpha-beta-depleted transplantation in children. At least ten counts were recorded for this clonotype. A TCRbeta library incorporating unique molecular identifiers was prepared. MiXCR, run by TCRdb on the PCR reads, gives a single entry per CDR3 protein. The repertoire holds 330,000 or so distinct CDR3 sequences, approximately 10% seen once, with 2% to 2.5% in the top ten. Germline CDR1 and CDR2: MNHEY and SMNVEV (reference sequence). Trimming cost V 6 bases and J 3 bases, with 15 bases left between them. The CDR3 loop spans 15 amino acids.

This TCR derives from a human donor who donated a stem cell graft to a child with acute lymphoblastic leukemia. The V gene is TRBV27, the J gene TRBJ2-4, with D hard to call. Sequencing was performed on PBMCs from the stem cell graft donor, taken from the stem cell graft. Here the CDR3 reads CASRHPPAHKNIQYF. The CDR3 nucleotides are TGTGCCAGCAGGCATCCCCCGGCGCACAAAAACATTCAGTACTTC.